The rows below give T cell receptor beta chains drawn from one sample of a study of T cell repertoires in cytomegalovirus infection. TCRdb independently ran MiXCR on the reads; one entry per CDR3 protein. Of over 450,000 distinct CDR3 sequences in the sample, approximately 10% are singletons; the top ten hold 9.5% to 13%. Material for sequencing was PBMCs. Source of these receptors: a human donor in good health (CMV status not recorded). Some clones in this sample may be carry-over from other donors' samples. The CDR3 runs from the conserved cysteine through the conserved F or W. Each record gives: clone size, V gene, J gene, D gene, CDR3 DNA, CDR3 protein. A D gene is named only where the DNA matches it firmly. Only part of the rows carry a size: once, few, many, or a class if the clone is expanded.

many	TRBV2	TRBJ1-4	TRBD1	TGTGCCAGCAGGGGGGACAGGGGGTCTGAAAAACTGTTTTTT	CASRGDRGSEKLFF
-	TRBV20-1	TRBJ2-3	TRBD2	TGCAGTGCTGAGAGCGGGAGGAACACAGATACGCAGTATTTT	CSAESGRNTDTQYF
-	TRBV2	TRBJ2-5	TRBD2	TGTGCCAGCAGAAGACTAGCGGGGGTTCCAGGGCAAGAGACCCAGTACTTC	CASRRLAGVPGQETQYF
few	TRBV6-1	TRBJ1-2	-	TGTGCCAGCAGTGAAGTAGCCAGGGCAGACGGCTACACCTTC	CASSEVARADGYTF
few	TRBV3-1	TRBJ1-1	-	TGTGCCAGCAGCCTCAGGTATAGGGCCTCTGAAGCTTTCTTT	CASSLRYRASEAFF
many	TRBV5-4	TRBJ2-2	TRBD1	TGTGCCAGCAGCTTGAAAGGACAGGGGGCCGGGGAGCTGTTTTTT	CASSLKGQGAGELFF
many	TRBV19	TRBJ1-2	-	TGTGCCAGTAAGGAGGGAATCCTATATGGCTACACCTTC	CASKEGILYGYTF
many	TRBV20-1	TRBJ1-5	-	TGCAGTGCTAGAGATCCGACAGATAGCAATCAGCCCCAGCATTTT	CSARDPTDSNQPQHF
many	TRBV11-2	TRBJ1-6	-	TGTGCCAGCAGCCCCCGGGACACCTATAATTCACCCCTCCACTTT	CASSPRDTYNSPLHF
many	TRBV4-2	TRBJ2-3	TRBD2	TGTGCCAGCAGCCAGCGTGGGACTAGCGGGACAGATACGCAGTATTTT	CASSQRGTSGTDTQYF
many	TRBV2	TRBJ1-1	-	TGTGCCAGCAGCGCCGGGAGGGGAACGGAGAACACTGAAGCTTTCTTT	CASSAGRGTENTEAFF
-	TRBV20-1	TRBJ2-6	-	TGCAGTGCTAGCTTAGCGGCGAGCTCTGGGGCCAACGTCCTGACTTTC	CSASLAASSGANVLTF
many	TRBV20-1	TRBJ2-3	TRBD1	TGCAGTGCTACCAGGACAGGGGGAGTCACAGATACGCAGTATTTT	CSATRTGGVTDTQYF
many	TRBV4-1	TRBJ2-3	-	TGCGCCAGCAGCCAAGAAGGAATTAGCGACACAGATACGCAGTATTTT	CASSQEGISDTDTQYF
many	TRBV7-2	TRBJ2-5	-	TGTGCCAGCAGCCTGCTCCGGGACAAAGGGGAGACCCAGTACTTC	CASSLLRDKGETQYF
many	TRBV5-1	TRBJ2-1	-	TGCGCCGTAGACAGCGGCAATGAGCAGTTCTTC	CAVDSGNEQFF
many	TRBV7-9	TRBJ2-7	-	TGTGCCAGCAGCTTCGACGGAGGAATCTACGAGCAGTACTTC	CASSFDGGIYEQYF
-	TRBV5-5	TRBJ2-7	TRBD1	TGTGCCAGCAGCACCGGGACAGGGGCCTACTACGAGCAGTACTTC	CASSTGTGAYYEQYF
once	TRBV15	TRBJ2-2	-	TGTGCCACCAGCAGAGATCGGGTGCGGGAGCTGTTTTTT	CATSRDRVRELFF
many	TRBV12-3/TRBV12-4	TRBJ2-7	TRBD2	TGTGCCAGCACCCCGGGACTAGCGGTATACGAGCAGTACTTC	CASTPGLAVYEQYF
many	TRBV5-5	TRBJ2-5	TRBD1	TGTGCCAGCAGCTGGGACAGGAGGGTCGAGACCCAGTACTTC	CASSWDRRVETQYF
many	TRBV5-6	TRBJ1-2	-	TGTGCCAGCAGCTTGGGTCGAGGGTCTGGCTACACCTTC	CASSLGRGSGYTF
many	TRBV20-1	TRBJ1-1	-	TGCAGTGCTAGAGTCCGCTTCGAGCCAGAAGCTTTCTTT	CSARVRFEPEAFF
many	TRBV27	TRBJ2-1	-	TGTGCCAGCAGTTTAGGGGTCAAAGAGCAGTTCTTC	CASSLGVKEQFF
few	TRBV5-1	TRBJ2-7	TRBD1	TGCGCCAGCAGCCCCCCCAATTACAGGGGAAGCTACGAGCAGTACTTC	CASSPPNYRGSYEQYF
many	TRBV5-8	TRBJ1-1	-	TGTGCCAGCAGCTTGAACAGGATGAACACTGAAGCTTTCTTT	CASSLNRMNTEAFF
many	TRBV6-2/TRBV6-3	TRBJ1-2	-	TGTGCCAGCAGTTACGGACAGTTAGCTAACTATGGCTACACCTTC	CASSYGQLANYGYTF
-	TRBV19	TRBJ1-2	-	TGTGCCAGTAGTATAGGGACGGAGTATGGCTACACCTTC	CASSIGTEYGYTF
-	TRBV6-6	TRBJ1-3	-	TGTGCCAGCAGTAGTCAGGGTTTTGGAAACACCATATATTTT	CASSSQGFGNTIYF
-	TRBV5-1	TRBJ1-1	-	TGCGCCAGCAGCTCGCATATTAGAAAGACTGAAGTTTTCTTT	CASSSHIRKTEVFF
few	TRBV29-1	TRBJ1-2	-	TGCAGCGATCACCCCGATCTCTATGGCTACACCTTC	CSDHPDLYGYTF
many	TRBV12-5	TRBJ2-1	-	TGTGCTAGTGCCCAAAGGGAGAATGAGCAGTTCTTC	CASAQRENEQFF
-	TRBV20-1	TRBJ2-2	-	TGCAGTGCCGCACAGGACAGTACCGGGGAGCTGTTTTTT	CSAAQDSTGELFF
many	TRBV7-9	TRBJ1-1	-	TGTGCCAGCACCCTAGACGGATTCACTGAAGCTTTCTTT	CASTLDGFTEAFF
many	TRBV2	TRBJ1-1	-	TGTGCCAGCAGTGCTGGACGGATAGAGAACACTGAAGCTTTCTTT	CASSAGRIENTEAFF
many	TRBV25-1	TRBJ1-5	-	TGTGCCAGCACCGGACAAGGCAATCAGCCCCAGCATTTT	CASTGQGNQPQHF
many	TRBV5-1	TRBJ1-6	-	TGCGCCAGCAGCTTGGGGCCACTTAGGGCACCCCTCCACTTT	CASSLGPLRAPLHF
-	TRBV7-9	TRBJ1-2	TRBD1	TGTGCCAGCAGCTCGCGGACAGGGCCCTTGGGGTATGGCTACACCTTC	CASSSRTGPLGYGYTF
-	TRBV7-9	TRBJ2-7	-	TGTGCCAGCAGCCTTAAGTTTGGGGCTACCTACGAGCAGTACTTC	CASSLKFGATYEQYF
-	TRBV12-3/TRBV12-4	TRBJ1-1	TRBD1	TGTGCCAGCAGTTCACACAGGGGCATCGAAGCTTTCTTT	CASSSHRGIEAFF